This TCR beta chain was sequenced in a study of somatic mutations in cytotoxic T cells in rheumatoid arthritis. Only in-frame clones appear in the TCRdb table, and some are missing; sequencing was by immunoSEQ multiplex PCR. The sample records approximately 6,700 clones, 65% to 75% being singletons. V lost 4 bases and J 7 bases, leaving 23 bases between the germline ends. Germline assignment: CDR1 SGDLS and CDR2 YYNGEE. This CDR3 contains 16 residues. This sequence originates from a man aged 35-49 years in good health. Sequencing was done on a sample of CD8+ T cells sorted from blood. The V and J genes are TRBV9 and TRBJ1-2; D is perhaps TRBD1 (6 bases). This chain's CDR3 is CASSTNHRETESGYTF. CDR3 coding DNA: TGTGCCAGCAGCACGAACCACAGGGAGACTGAGAGTGGCTACACCTTC. Looking up the rest from reference TRBV9 and TRBJ1-2 gives the full variable domain: DSGVTQTPKHLITATGQRVTLRCSPRSGDLSVYWYQQSLDQGLQFLIQYYNGEERAKGNILERFSAQQFPDLHSELNLSSLELGDSALYFCASSTNHRETESGYTFGSGTRLTVV.